This T cell receptor (beta chain) came from a study of T cell repertoires in cytomegalovirus infection. Overall study findings and caveats: Adding up the frequency of public TCR beta families identified people who carried CMV plus the relevant HLA.

Trimming cost V 1 base and J 0 bases, with 7 bases left between them. Germline CDR1 reads SGHTA; CDR2 reads FQGNSA. CDR3 length: 15 residues. In its sample, this clonotype was seen many times. The antigen remains unidentified. MiXCR was run by TCRdb on the reads, yielding one entry per CDR3 protein. The sample records a few hundred thousand distinct CDR3 sequences, around two fifths being singletons. This chain uses TRBV7-2 with TRBJ2-1; D unclear. The receptor was derived from a human donor in good health (CMV status not recorded). Some clones in this sample may be carry-over from other donors' samples. Sequenced material: cultured PBMCs, taken from culture after CMV antigen stimulation. CDR3 protein: CASSLDVSSYNEQFF. The DNA of the CDR3 is TGTGCCAGCAGCTTAGATGTGAGCTCCTACAATGAGCAGTTCTTC.